This T cell receptor beta chain was sequenced during a study of blood T cell repertoires in COVID-19. This clone was counted between two and nine times. The CDR3 spans 13 residues. The V segment lost 7 bases and the J segment 7 bases; nucleotides outside the gene matches: 9. Per the germline V gene, CDR1 is SQVTM and CDR2 is ANQGSEA. Data came from immunoSEQ multiplex PCR; TCRdb stores just in-frame clones and leaves some out. The repertoire has approximately 240,000 clones, 80% to 85% of them found once; the top ten carry 3%. The chain joins TRBV29-1 to TRBJ2-2; 7 bases match TRBD2. Specimen: peripheral blood. The receptor was isolated from a woman younger than 45 who had recovered from COVID-19. The CDR3 coding sequence is TGCAGCGACTCGAAGGTAGCGGGCGGGGAGCTGTTTTTT. It encodes CSDSKVAGGELFF.